The sequence of this T cell receptor beta chain was determined in a study of Graves' ophthalmopathy and Graves' hyperthyroidism. Study in general: At the time of initial diagnosis and before any treatment, peripheral blood was collected.

RNA transcripts yielded amplified TCR beta CDR3 regions. HTBI-primed RT-PCR formed the first round, and a multiplex PCR formed the second. Each CDR3 protein gets one entry after TCRdb re-called the multiplex PCR reads with MiXCR. The data show roughly 700,000 distinct CDR3 sequences, approximately 40% seen once. Germline loops: CDR1 SEHNR, CDR2 FQNEAQ (reference sequence). The CDR3 is 15 residues long. Trimming cost V 5 bases and J 2 bases, with 12 bases left between them. This clonotype showed up many times. Ophthalmopathic donors had moderate-to-severe activity, CAS ≥3 and NOSPECS ≥4, with disease that had lasted under 3 months. Clinical symptoms, serum thyroxine, TRAb, thyroid ultrasound and orbital computed tomography determined diagnosis. PBMCs were isolated by Ficoll-Paque density gradient centrifugation, using around 10 ml of fresh peripheral blood as the starting material.

This rearrangement joins TRBV7-9 to TRBJ2-2, with TRBD1 as a possible D gene (6 bases). The sequence was collected from an adult man with Graves' ophthalmopathy. Specimen: peripheral blood. The CDR3 nucleotides are TGTGCCAGCAGCCACGCACAGGGAAACACCGGGGAGCTGTTTTTT. Translating gives CASSHAQGNTGELFF.